Reported below is one T cell receptor beta chain. The specificity of this receptor is unknown. It has no much larger one-base neighbor in the sample; base qualities were not kept. Per the publication, the treatment or condition label means: around 19 received Ad26.COV2.S at low or high dose, single or two shots; five or six received placebo; per-sample allocation not given. For vaccine and placebo recipients, the sequenced repertoires came from samples collected on day 63 after the first injection. In Cohort 1b, 20 to 25 adults aged 18-55 years were enrolled at a single site in Boston, USA, between 29 July and 7 August 2020. Ad26.COV2.S was a replication-incompetent adenovirus type 26 vector that expressed a prefusion-stabilized SARS-CoV-2 spike protein derived from the original Wuhan strain. The data stem from a study of Ad26.COV2.S vaccination and SARS-CoV-2 variants (dated by TCRdb to the early 2020s). About the study as a whole: Donors in the vaccine arm were drawn from COV1001, a phase I-IIa trial of Ad26.COV2.S in healthy adults that was multicentre, randomized, double-blind and placebo-controlled. Dosing of Ad26.COV2.S was intramuscular, at either 5x10^10 or 1x10^11 viral particles, delivered as one shot or as two shots spaced 56 days apart. TCRbeta repertoire sequencing was used to assess the specificity and breadth of SARS-CoV-2-reactive T cell receptors after Ad26.COV2.S vaccination. The TCR-sequenced set comprised approximately 32 samples: around 20 Ad26.COV2.S vaccine recipients, 5 placebo recipients and 8 SARS-CoV-2 convalescent individuals. Participants in the trial were split at random into five groups of five each, receiving low-dose or high-dose Ad26.COV2.S once or twice, or else placebo on both occasions. Investigators remained blinded to trial group allocation during experiments and outcome assessment. Overall results and qualifications from the work: Comparable non-spike TCR breadth was observed between vaccine and placebo recipients, consistent with only spike being contained in the vaccine. Spike-specific TCR breadth was higher in Ad26.COV2.S recipients than in placebo recipients (P = 0.0014). According to the authors, total T cell responses may have been underestimated by the TCR breadth and depth analyses. The study lacked the statistical power to compare responses across vaccine doses or regimens. After vaccination, substantial breadth of spike-specific CD8+ and CD4+ T cell responses was reported.

The immunoSEQ Assay was the method used to sequence TCRbeta CDR3 regions. After extraction, genomic DNA underwent amplification by bias-controlled multiplex PCR, followed by high-throughput sequencing. The original pipeline was this. To quantify the absolute abundance of every unique TCRbeta CDR3 region, sequences were collapsed and filtered. Usable DNA was measured by amplifying reference genes present in all nucleated cells, and TCRbeta template counts were normalized to that usable DNA to estimate T cell fraction. Repertoire TCRs were annotated as SARS-CoV-2-specific by exact matching of V gene, CDR3 amino acid sequence and J gene to a known reactive TCR set. The reference SARS-CoV-2 TCR set came from MIRA and was filtered for enrichment in COVID-19-positive ImmuneCODE repertoires, removing public or cross-reactive TCRs. Based on the MIRA antigens, annotated TCRs were further analysed at the level of specific ORF or position within ORF. Breadth was defined as annotated unique rearrangements over total unique productive rearrangements; depth was the summed frequency of those rearrangements. Two-sided Wilcoxon rank-sum tests were applied when comparing TCR breadth between groups. TCRdb re-hosts the immuneACCESS table, in-frame sequences only. Its copies lack some clones; in the studies checked, an unresolved V gene accounts for under half of them, and the cause for the rest is not known. That table gives V, J and clone size, and the DNA gave D and trimming. Counted in this sample were under 500,000 clones; around 92% of them appeared once. The leading ten clones occupy around 1.7% of the sample.

The CDR3 runs 12 amino acids, cysteine and phenylalanine included. CDR3 DNA is the only sequence kept; it has 36 bases, read in frame from the first base. V is shortened by 7 bases, J by 3 bases, and the region joining them spans 9 bases. In the germline V gene, CDR1 corresponds to SGHAT and CDR2 to FQNNGV. This sequence was found in a person aged 18 to 59 who received the Ad26.COV2.S COVID-19 vaccine or a placebo. Sequencing was performed on peripheral blood, taken in a trial of Ad26.COV2.S vaccine versus placebo. The rearrangement joined TRBV11-2 to TRBJ1-2; the D gene is possibly TRBD1, with 6 bases matching. The CDR3 has the sequence CASNSGDYGYTF. The bases are TGTGCCAGCAACTCAGGGGACTATGGCTACACCTTC.